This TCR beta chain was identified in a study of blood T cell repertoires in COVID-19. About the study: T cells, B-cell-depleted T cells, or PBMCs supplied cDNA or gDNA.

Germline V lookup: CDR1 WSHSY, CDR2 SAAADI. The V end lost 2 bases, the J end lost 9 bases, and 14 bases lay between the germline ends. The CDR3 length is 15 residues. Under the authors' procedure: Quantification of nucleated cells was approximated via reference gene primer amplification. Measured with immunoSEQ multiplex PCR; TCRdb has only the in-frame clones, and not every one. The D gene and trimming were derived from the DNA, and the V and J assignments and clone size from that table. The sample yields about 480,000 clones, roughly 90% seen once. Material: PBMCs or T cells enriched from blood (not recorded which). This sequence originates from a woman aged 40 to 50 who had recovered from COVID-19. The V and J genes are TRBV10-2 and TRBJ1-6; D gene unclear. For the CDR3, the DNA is TGCGCCAGCAGTGAGCCACAGTTCCAAAGTTCACCCCTCCACTTT. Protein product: CASSEPQFQSSPLHF.